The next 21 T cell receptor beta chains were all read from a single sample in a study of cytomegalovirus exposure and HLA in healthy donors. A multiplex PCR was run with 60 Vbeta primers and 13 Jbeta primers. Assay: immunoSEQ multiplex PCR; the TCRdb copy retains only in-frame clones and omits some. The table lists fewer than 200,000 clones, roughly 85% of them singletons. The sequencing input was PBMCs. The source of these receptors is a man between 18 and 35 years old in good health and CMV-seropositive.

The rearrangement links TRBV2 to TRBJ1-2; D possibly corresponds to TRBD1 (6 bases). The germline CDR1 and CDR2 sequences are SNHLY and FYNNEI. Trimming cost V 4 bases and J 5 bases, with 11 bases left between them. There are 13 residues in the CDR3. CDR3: CASSGTAYYGYTF. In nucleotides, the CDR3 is TGTGCCAGCAGTGGGACAGCTTATTATGGCTACACCTTC.

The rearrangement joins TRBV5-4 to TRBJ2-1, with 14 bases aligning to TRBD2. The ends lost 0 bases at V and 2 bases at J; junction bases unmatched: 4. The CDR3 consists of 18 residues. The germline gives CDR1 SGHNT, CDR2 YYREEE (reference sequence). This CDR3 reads CASSLGLAGGLAYNEQFF. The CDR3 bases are TGTGCCAGCAGCTTGGGACTAGCGGGGGGGCTGGCCTACAATGAGCAGTTCTTC.

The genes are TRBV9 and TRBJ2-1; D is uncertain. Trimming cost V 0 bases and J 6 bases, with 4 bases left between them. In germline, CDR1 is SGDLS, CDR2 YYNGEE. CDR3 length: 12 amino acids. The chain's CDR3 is CASSVDSNEQFF. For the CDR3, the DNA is TGTGCCAGCAGCGTAGATAGCAATGAGCAGTTCTTC. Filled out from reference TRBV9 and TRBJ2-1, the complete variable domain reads DSGVTQTPKHLITATGQRVTLRCSPRSGDLSVYWYQQSLDQGLQFLIQYYNGEERAKGNILERFSAQQFPDLHSELNLSSLELGDSALYFCASSVDSNEQFFGPGTRLTVL.

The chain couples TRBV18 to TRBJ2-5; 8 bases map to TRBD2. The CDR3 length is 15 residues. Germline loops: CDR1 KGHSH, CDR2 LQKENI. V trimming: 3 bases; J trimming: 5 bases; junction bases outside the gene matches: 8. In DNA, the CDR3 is TGTGCCAGCTCACCCCCCCGGGGGGGTTCGGAGACCCAGTACTTC. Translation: CASSPPRGGSETQYF.

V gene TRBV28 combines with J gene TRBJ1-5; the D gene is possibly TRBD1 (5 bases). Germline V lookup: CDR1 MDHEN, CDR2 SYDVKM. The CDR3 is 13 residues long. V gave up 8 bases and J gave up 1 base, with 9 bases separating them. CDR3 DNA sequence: TGTGCCAGCGAGAGACAGAGCAATCAGCCCCAGCATTTT. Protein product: CASERQSNQPQHF.

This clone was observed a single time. CDR3 region: CASSQVARRGNQPQHF. For the CDR3, the DNA is TGTGCCAGCAGCCAGGTCGCGAGGCGTGGGAATCAGCCCCAGCATTTT. The chain combines TRBV4-2 with TRBJ1-5; D remains ambiguous. Germline CDR1 reads LGHNA; CDR2 reads YNFKEQ. Trimming removed 3 bases at V and 4 bases at J, with 16 bases between. The CDR3 is made up of 16 amino acids.

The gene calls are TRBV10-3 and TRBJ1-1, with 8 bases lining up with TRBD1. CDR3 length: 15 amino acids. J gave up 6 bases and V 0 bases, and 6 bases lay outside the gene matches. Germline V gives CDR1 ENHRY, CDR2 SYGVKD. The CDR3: CAISESSGGSAEAFF. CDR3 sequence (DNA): TGTGCCATCAGTGAGTCGTCAGGGGGCTCAGCTGAAGCTTTCTTT.

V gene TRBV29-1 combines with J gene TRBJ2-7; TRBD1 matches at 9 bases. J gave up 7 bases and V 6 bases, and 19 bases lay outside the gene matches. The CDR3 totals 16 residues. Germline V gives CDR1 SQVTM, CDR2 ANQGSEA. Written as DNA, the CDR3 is TGCAGCGTCCTAGCCCCTTTCCGGGACAGGGCTGATGAGCAGTACTTC. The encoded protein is CSVLAPFRDRADEQYF.

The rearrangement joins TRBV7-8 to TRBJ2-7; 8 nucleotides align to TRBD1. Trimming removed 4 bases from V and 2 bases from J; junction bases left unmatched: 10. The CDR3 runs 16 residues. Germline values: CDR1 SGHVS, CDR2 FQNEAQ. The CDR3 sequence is CASSSAGGLNPYEQYF. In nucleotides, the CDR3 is TGTGCCAGCAGCTCCGCAGGGGGCCTCAACCCCTACGAGCAGTACTTC.

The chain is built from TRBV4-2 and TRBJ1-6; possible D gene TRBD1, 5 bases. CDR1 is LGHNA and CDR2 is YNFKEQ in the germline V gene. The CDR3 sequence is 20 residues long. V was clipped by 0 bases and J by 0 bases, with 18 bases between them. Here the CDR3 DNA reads TGTGCCAGCAGCCAAGAATATAGGTCACGGGGGAGCTCCTATAATTCACCCCTCCACTTT. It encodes CASSQEYRSRGSSYNSPLHF.

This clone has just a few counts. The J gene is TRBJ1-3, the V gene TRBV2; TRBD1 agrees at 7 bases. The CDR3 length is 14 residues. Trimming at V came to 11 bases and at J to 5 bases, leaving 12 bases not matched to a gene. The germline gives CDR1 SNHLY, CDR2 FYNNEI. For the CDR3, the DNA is TGTGCCGGGGTTACACACAGGGGCCGAAACACCATATATTTT. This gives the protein CAGVTHRGRNTIYF.

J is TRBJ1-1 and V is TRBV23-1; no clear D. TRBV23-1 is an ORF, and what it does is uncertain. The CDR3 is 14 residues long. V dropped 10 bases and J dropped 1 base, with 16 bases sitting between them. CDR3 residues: CAILFGDSNTEAFF. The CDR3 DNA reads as TGCGCCATCCTTTTCGGGGATTCGAACACTGAAGCTTTCTTT.

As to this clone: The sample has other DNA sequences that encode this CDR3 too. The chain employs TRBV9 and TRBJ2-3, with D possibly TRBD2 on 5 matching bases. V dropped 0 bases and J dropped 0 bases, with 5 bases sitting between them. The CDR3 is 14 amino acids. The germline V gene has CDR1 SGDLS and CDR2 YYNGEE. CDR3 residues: CASSVGTSTDTQYF. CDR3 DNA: TGTGCCAGCAGCGTAGGGACTAGCACAGATACGCAGTATTTT.

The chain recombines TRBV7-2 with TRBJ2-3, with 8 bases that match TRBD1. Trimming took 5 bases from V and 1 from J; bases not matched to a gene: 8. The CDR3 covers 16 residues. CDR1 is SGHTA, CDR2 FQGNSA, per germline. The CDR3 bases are TGTGCCAGCAGCACCTCAAGACAGGGGCGCACAGATACGCAGTATTTT. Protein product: CASSTSRQGRTDTQYF.

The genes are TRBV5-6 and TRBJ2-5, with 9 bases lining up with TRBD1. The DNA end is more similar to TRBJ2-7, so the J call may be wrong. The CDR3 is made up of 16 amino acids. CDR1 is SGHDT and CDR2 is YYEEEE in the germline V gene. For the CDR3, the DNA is TGTGCCAGCAGCTCACTCCCGACAGGGGGTCGCTACGAGCAGTACTTC. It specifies CASSSLPTGGRYEQYF.

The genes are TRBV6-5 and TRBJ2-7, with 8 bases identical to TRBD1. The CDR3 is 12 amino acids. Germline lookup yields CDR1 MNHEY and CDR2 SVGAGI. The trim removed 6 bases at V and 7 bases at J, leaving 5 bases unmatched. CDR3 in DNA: TGTGCCAGCAGCAGGACAGGGAGGGAGCAGTACTTC. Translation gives CASSRTGREQYF.

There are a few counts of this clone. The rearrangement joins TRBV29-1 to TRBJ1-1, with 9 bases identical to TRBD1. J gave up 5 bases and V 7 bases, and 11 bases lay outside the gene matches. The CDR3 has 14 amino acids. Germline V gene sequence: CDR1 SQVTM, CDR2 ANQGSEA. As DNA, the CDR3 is TGCAGCGCGCTCCCCCGGGACAGGGCTACTGAAGCTTTCTTT. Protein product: CSALPRDRATEAFF.

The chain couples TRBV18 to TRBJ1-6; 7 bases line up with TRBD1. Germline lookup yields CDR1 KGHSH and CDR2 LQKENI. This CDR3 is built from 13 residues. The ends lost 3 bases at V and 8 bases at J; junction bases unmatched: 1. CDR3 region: CASSPDRDSPLHF. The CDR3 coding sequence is TGTGCCAGCTCACCTGACAGGGATTCACCCCTCCACTTT.

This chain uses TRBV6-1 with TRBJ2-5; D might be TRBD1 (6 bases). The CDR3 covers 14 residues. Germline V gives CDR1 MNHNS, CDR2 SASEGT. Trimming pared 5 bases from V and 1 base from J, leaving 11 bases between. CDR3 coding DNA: TGTGCCAGCAGTTCGGCGGACAGCCAAGAGACCCAGTACTTC. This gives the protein CASSSADSQETQYF.

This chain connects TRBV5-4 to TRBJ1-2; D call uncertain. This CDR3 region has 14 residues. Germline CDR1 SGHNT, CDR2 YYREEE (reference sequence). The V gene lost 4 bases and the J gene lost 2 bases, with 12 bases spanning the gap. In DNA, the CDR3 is TGTGCCAGCAGCGACGTGGAGGGAAACTATGGCTACACCTTC. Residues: CASSDVEGNYGYTF.

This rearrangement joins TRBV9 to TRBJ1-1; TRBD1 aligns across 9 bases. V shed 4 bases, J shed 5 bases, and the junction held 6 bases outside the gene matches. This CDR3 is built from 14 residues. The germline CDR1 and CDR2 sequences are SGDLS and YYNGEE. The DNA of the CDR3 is TGTGCCAGCAGCATTGGGACAGGGCGAACTGAAGCTTTCTTT. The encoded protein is CASSIGTGRTEAFF.